This T cell receptor beta chain was profiled in a study of blood T cells in healthy people across ages. It was with a sample-barcoded 5' primer and a J-beta primer mix that a second PCR of roughly 7 to 11 cycles was run. TCRdb re-derived calls from the 5' RACE reads in MiXCR, one entry per CDR3 protein. The sample lists hundreds of thousands of distinct CDR3 sequences, 25% occurring once. V lost 6 bases and J lost 4; bases outside the gene matches: 5. Germline V CDR1 and CDR2: MNHEY, SVGAGI. The CDR3 loop spans 14 amino acids. A word on this clonotype: Its antigen is undetermined.

Study-wide points: TCR beta diversity, measured per million T cells, fell in a roughly linear way with age.

These data also featured in a second study, about T cells of mothers and their children. That paper states: cDNA was synthesized from all extracted RNA at around 1.5 ug per reaction. Versus unrelated pairs, overlap was slightly higher in related mother-child pairs, without reaching significance.

The sample comprised blood. The chain combines TRBV6-5 with TRBJ2-1, with 8 positions matching TRBD1. The clonotype originates from a boy younger than 18 in good health. The CDR3 bases are TGTGCCAGCAGGAGACAGGGGTCGTACAATGAGCAGTTCTTC. This codes for CASRRQGSYNEQFF.